The rows below give T cell receptor beta chains drawn from one sample of a study of blood T cell repertoires in COVID-19. TCRdb keeps only in-frame clones here, not all; method: immunoSEQ multiplex PCR. The top ten hold approximately 1.2% of the sample, which has a few hundred thousand clones, 89% seen once. Sequenced sample: peripheral blood. These receptor sequences come from a man aged 35 to 55 with acute or convalescent COVID-19. Both conserved end residues are part of each CDR3. D genes are given only for firm matches. Size is stated for part of the rows, as once, few or many counts, or as a class when the clone is expanded.

. | . | TRBJ2-7 | TRBV9 | TGTGCCAGCAGCCAGGGGCAGGTATCCTACGAGCAGTACTTC | CASSQGQVSYEQYF
TRBD1 | few | TRBJ1-3 | TRBV30 | TGTGCCTGGAGTCCTTTAGACAGGGCTGGAAACACCATATATTTT | CAWSPLDRAGNTIYF
TRBD1 | . | TRBJ1-3 | TRBV19 | TGTGCCAGTAGTTCTGCCGGGACAGGGGCTGGAAACACCATATATTTT | CASSSAGTGAGNTIYF
TRBD2 | . | TRBJ2-7 | TRBV18 | TGTGCCAGCTCACCACCTCCCGGGGAGGGCTACGAGCAGTACTTC | CASSPPPGEGYEQYF
. | . | TRBJ1-2 | TRBV7-2 | TGTGCCAGCAGCTTAAGTGGTACGGGGTTGGATGGCTACACCTTC | CASSLSGTGLDGYTF
TRBD1 | . | TRBJ2-5 | TRBV6-5 | TGTGCCAGCAGTTCTTACAGGGGAGCAGAGACCCAGTACTTC | CASSSYRGAETQYF
. | . | TRBJ1-1 | TRBV28 | TGTGCCAGCAGTTCCTCTGGGGGCGGAAACACTGAAGCTTTCTTT | CASSSSGGGNTEAFF
. | . | TRBJ2-1 | TRBV6-2/TRBV6-3 | TGTGCCAGCAGTTATGCCACCAGGGGGCAGTTCTTC | CASSYATRGQFF
. | . | TRBJ2-3 | TRBV28 | TGTGCCAGCAGTTACGAGCGGATTAGCACAGATACGCAGTATTTT | CASSYERISTDTQYF
. | . | TRBJ1-6 | TRBV6-1 | TGTGCCAGCAGTGAACTGGGGAGCCCTTCACCCCTCCACTTT | CASSELGSPSPLHF
. | . | TRBJ2-3 | TRBV5-8 | TGTGCCAGCAGTAGAGTCCCTCTCACAGATACGCAGTATTTT | CASSRVPLTDTQYF
TRBD1 | . | TRBJ2-1 | TRBV30 | TGTGCCTGGAGTGTACTAGGGACAGGGATCCGGGAGCAGTTCTTC | CAWSVLGTGIREQFF
TRBD2 | . | TRBJ2-1 | TRBV3-1/TRBV3-2 | TGTGCCAGCAGCCTTCCGGGGGGGGAGCAGTTCTTC | CASSLPGGEQFF
. | . | TRBJ2-7 | TRBV15 | TGTGCCACCAGCAACCCTTCGGGGATCTCCTACGAGCAGTACTTC | CATSNPSGISYEQYF
TRBD1 | . | TRBJ2-7 | TRBV7-8 | TGTGCCAGCAGCTTAGCAGCAGGGGGCGCGGGGTACGAGCAGTACTTC | CASSLAAGGAGYEQYF
. | . | TRBJ1-2 | TRBV11-2 | TGTGCCAGCAGCCCTAATCCTGGGGGGGACTATGGCTACACCTTC | CASSPNPGGDYGYTF
. | . | TRBJ1-1 | TRBV5-4 | TGTGCCAGCAGCCCCACCGACAGATTTACTGAAGCTTTCTTT | CASSPTDRFTEAFF
. | . | TRBJ2-7 | TRBV28 | TGTGCCAGCAGTCTGCGAGGCGTCCCCCGATACTACGAGCAGTACTTC | CASSLRGVPRYYEQYF
TRBD1 | once | TRBJ2-1 | TRBV11-2 | TGTGCCAGCAGCCCCTGGGACAGCTCCTACAATGAGCAGTTCTTC | CASSPWDSSYNEQFF
TRBD1 | few | TRBJ2-2 | TRBV27 | TGTGCCAGCAGTCCGGACAGGGGTGTGGGGGAGCTGTTTTTT | CASSPDRGVGELFF
. | . | TRBJ2-3 | TRBV30 | TGTGCCTGGAGGTCAAGCGCAGATACGCAGTATTTT | CAWRSSADTQYF
. | once | TRBJ2-2 | TRBV18 | TGTGCCAGCTCATCAGGAGGGGAGCTGTTTTTT | CASSSGGELFF
. | few | TRBJ1-3 | TRBV7-9 | TGTGCCAGCAGCTTCAGGGAGGACTCTGGAAACACCATATATTTT | CASSFREDSGNTIYF
. | . | TRBJ2-7 | TRBV19 | TGTGCCAGTAGTCCGCAAGACAGGTTTTACGAGCAGTACTTC | CASSPQDRFYEQYF
. | . | TRBJ1-5 | TRBV4-1 | TGCGCCAGCAGCCAAGGAAGCCTAGGGGGTCAGCCCCAGCATTTT | CASSQGSLGGQPQHF
TRBD2 | . | TRBJ2-3 | TRBV5-4 | TGTGCCAGCAGCACCGTAGCGGGAGCAGATACGCAGTATTTT | CASSTVAGADTQYF
. | . | TRBJ1-3 | TRBV6-5 | TGTGCCAGCAGCCGAGACAGTAGCTCTGGAAACACCATATATTTT | CASSRDSSSGNTIYF
. | . | TRBJ2-5 | TRBV2 | TGTGCCAGCAGAAGGTCTTGGGGATCCTCGTATTACCCGGGACAAGAGACCCAGTACTTC | CASRRSWGSSYYPGQETQYF
. | . | TRBJ2-1 | TRBV5-4 | TGTGCCAGCAGCTTGGACAGTTTCAATGAGCAGTTCTTC | CASSLDSFNEQFF
. | . | TRBJ1-3 | TRBV27 | TGTGCCAGCAGGGGACATGGCTCTGGAAACACCATATATTTT | CASRGHGSGNTIYF
. | . | TRBJ1-1 | TRBV29-1 | TGCAGCGTTGAAGCCCAGGGCTACACTGAAGCTTTCTTT | CSVEAQGYTEAFF
. | . | TRBJ2-2 | TRBV12-3/TRBV12-4 | TGTGCCAGCAGACTAGACGGCTCCGGGGAGCTGTTTTTT | CASRLDGSGELFF
. | . | TRBJ1-1 | TRBV7-2 | TGTGCCAGCAGCTTGGGCATGAACACTGAAGCTTTCTTT | CASSLGMNTEAFF
TRBD2 | . | TRBJ2-5 | TRBV27 | TGTGCCAGCAGTTCGCTCGGGACGGGAGGGCCTGCGGAGACCCAGTACTTC | CASSSLGTGGPAETQYF
. | . | TRBJ1-1 | TRBV14 | TGTGCCAGCAGCCAAGAAGGACTGGCAGCAGGTGTATGGAGAGTAGCTTTCTTT | CASSQEGLAAGVWRVAFF
TRBD1 | . | TRBJ1-2 | TRBV19 | TGTGCCAGTAGTATTTCAGGGGGCGGTGGCTACACCTTC | CASSISGGGGYTF
. | . | TRBJ1-1 | TRBV2 | TGTGCCAGCAGTGAATTCCGGAACACTGAAGCTTTCTTT | CASSEFRNTEAFF
. | . | TRBJ1-1 | TRBV10-3 | TGTGCCACCAGCTGGGGCAGGAACACTGAAGCTTTCTTT | CATSWGRNTEAFF
TRBD1 | . | TRBJ1-2 | TRBV9 | TGTGCCAGCTCCGGGACAGGGTCATTATCGGTCTATGGCTACACCTTC | CASSGTGSLSVYGYTF
. | . | TRBJ2-7 | TRBV7-2 | TGTGCCAGCAGCTTAGGGCGTCAGGGTGGCTACGAGCAGTACTTC | CASSLGRQGGYEQYF
. | . | TRBJ2-7 | TRBV7-7 | TGTGCTAGCAGCTTAGCCCCCCAGTACGAGCAGTACTTC | CASSLAPQYEQYF